The TCR beta chain under discussion was sequenced for a study of cytomegalovirus exposure and HLA in healthy donors. As regards this clone: What it binds is unknown.

The protocol was immunoSEQ multiplex PCR, while the TCRdb copy is restricted to in-frame clones and leaves out a portion. The data show 200,000 to 250,000 clones, approximately 84% seen once. The CDR3 has 15 amino acids. The germline CDR1 and CDR2 sequences are MNHEY and SVGAGI. V was clipped by 6 bases and J by 2 bases; unmatched bases: 9. Study-wide results and limits: The authors confirmed in vitro that a few CMV-associated chains were specific for CMV antigens.

Material: PBMCs. This chain connects TRBV6-5 to TRBJ1-2, with 7 positions matching TRBD1. This TCR came from a man between 18 and 29 years old in good health and CMV-seropositive. The CDR3 DNA reads as TGTGCCAGCAGGACAGGGCACGGGGCCAACTATGGCTACACCTTC. This translates into CASRTGHGANYGYTF.